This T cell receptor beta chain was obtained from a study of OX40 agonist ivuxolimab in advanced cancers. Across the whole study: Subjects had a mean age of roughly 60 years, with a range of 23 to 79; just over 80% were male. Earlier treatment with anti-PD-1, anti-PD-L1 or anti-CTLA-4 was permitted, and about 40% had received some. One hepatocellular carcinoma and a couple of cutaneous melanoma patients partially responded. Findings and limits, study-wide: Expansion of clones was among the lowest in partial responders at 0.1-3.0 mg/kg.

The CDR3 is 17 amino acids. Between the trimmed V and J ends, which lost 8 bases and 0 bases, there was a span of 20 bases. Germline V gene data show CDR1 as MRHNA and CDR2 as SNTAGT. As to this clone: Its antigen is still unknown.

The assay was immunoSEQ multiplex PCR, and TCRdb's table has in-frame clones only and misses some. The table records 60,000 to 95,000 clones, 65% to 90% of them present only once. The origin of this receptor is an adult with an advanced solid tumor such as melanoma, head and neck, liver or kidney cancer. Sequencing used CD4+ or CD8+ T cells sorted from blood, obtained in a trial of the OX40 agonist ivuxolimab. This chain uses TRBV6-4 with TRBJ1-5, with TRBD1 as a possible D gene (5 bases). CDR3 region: CASLSGRDRISNQPQHF. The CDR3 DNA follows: TGTGCCAGCTTATCGGGCAGGGACCGAATTAGCAATCAGCCCCAGCATTTT.